The 2 T cell receptor beta chains reported below all come from one sample, sequenced in a study of beta chain features in type 1 diabetes. Expressed TCRB transcripts were sequenced, since all the RNA that had been isolated was reverse transcribed. The table came from immunoSEQ multiplex PCR; TCRdb's copy has only in-frame clones and leaves some out. Of around 130,000 clones listed, over 15% were seen once; the top ten hold less than 3%. These receptors have no known antigen. Study results and limitations: Type 1 diabetes patients had TCRB CDR3s that were shorter (moderately but significantly so) in all four CD4+ subsets.

Sample: central memory CD4+ T cells from blood. Source of these receptors: a young man with type 1 diabetes.

This clone was observed a few times. CDR3 sequence reads: CASSFSGRNEQFF. In DNA, the CDR3 is TGTGCCAGCAGCTTTTCGGGAAGGAATGAGCAGTTCTTC. This rearrangement joins TRBV5-8 to TRBJ2-1, with TRBD2 as a possible D gene (5 bases). The V gene lost 2 bases and the J gene lost 7 bases, with 10 bases spanning the gap. The CDR3 has 13 residues. Germline-derived CDR1 and CDR2 are SGHTS and YDEGEE.

This clone was detected a few times. This chain joins TRBV11-1 and TRBJ2-1; 8 positions agree with TRBD2. CDR1 SGHAT and CDR2 FQDESV come from the germline V gene (reference sequence). The length of the CDR3 is 16 residues. V shed 0 bases, J shed 7 bases, and the junction held 8 bases outside the gene matches. CDR3 in amino acids: CASSLASSGGPNEQFF. The CDR3 bases are TGTGCCAGCAGCTTAGCGTCAAGCGGGGGACCTAATGAGCAGTTCTTC.